The sequence of this TCR beta chain was determined in a study of CD8+CD57+ T cells in acquired aplastic anemia. Study details: Each DNA sample taken from sorted CD4+ and CD8+ cells came to 3.2 ug on average.

Notes on the study in general: Researchers reported that CD8+ Simpson's diversity was not significantly different in patients versus controls. About 28 sequences, all CD8+ CDR3, were shared between patients and controls.

This clonotype was seen ten or more times. Its antigen is undetermined. Genomic DNA provided the template from which TCR beta VDJ and CDR3 profiles were obtained. In TCRdb, the reads were re-called with MiXCR into one record per CDR3 protein. The profile covers a few hundred thousand distinct CDR3 sequences, with approximately 70% appearing a single time and 4% taken by the ten largest. Germline-derived CDR1 and CDR2 are SGHRS and YFSETQ. The junction had 9 bases not matched to a gene; V was cut back by 4 bases and J by 10 bases. This CDR3 comprises 14 residues. The material sequenced was sorted CD4+, CD8+, or CD8+CD57+ T cells (not recorded which) from PBMCs. V usage is TRBV5-1 and J usage is TRBJ1-4; 8 positions match TRBD1. The TCR sequence derives from a human donor in good health, serving as a control. The CDR3 nucleotides are TGCGCCAGCAGCCGAGGACAGGGTGGTGCAAAACTGTTTTTT. Translation: CASSRGQGGAKLFF.